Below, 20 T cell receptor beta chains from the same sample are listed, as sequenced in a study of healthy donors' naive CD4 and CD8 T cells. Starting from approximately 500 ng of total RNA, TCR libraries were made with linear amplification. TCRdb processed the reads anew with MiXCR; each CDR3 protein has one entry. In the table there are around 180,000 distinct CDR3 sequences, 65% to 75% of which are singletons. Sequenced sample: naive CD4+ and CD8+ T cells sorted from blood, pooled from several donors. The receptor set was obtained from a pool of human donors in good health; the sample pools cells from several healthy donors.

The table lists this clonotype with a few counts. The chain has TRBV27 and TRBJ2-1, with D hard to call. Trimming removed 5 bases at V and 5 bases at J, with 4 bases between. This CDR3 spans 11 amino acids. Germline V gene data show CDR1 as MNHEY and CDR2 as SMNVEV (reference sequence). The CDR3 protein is CASSQHNEQFF. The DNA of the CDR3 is TGTGCCAGCAGTCAGCACAATGAGCAGTTCTTC.

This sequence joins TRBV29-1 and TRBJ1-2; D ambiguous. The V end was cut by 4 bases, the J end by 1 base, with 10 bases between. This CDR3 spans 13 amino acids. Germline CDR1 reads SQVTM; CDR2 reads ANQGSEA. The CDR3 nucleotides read TGCAGCGTTGGGTTCCGGAGTAACTATGGCTACACCTTC. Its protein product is CSVGFRSNYGYTF. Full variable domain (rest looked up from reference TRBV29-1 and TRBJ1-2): SAVISQKPSRDICQRGTSLTIQCQVDSQVTMMFWYRQQPGQSLTLIATANQGSEATYESGFVIDKFPISRPNLTFSTLTVSNMSPEDSSIYLCSVGFRSNYGYTFGSGTRLTVV.

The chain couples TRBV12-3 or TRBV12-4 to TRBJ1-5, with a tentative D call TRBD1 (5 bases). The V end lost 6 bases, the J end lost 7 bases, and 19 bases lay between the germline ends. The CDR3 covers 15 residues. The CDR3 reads CASSFLGTARQPQHF. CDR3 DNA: TGTGCCAGCAGCTTTCTCGGGACGGCGAGGCAGCCCCAGCATTTT.

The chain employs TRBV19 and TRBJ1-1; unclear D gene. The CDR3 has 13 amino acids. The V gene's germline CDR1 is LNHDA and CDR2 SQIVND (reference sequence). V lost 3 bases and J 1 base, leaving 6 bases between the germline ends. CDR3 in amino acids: CASSIFKNTEAFF. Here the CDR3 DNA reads TGTGCCAGTAGTATTTTCAAGAACACTGAAGCTTTCTTT.

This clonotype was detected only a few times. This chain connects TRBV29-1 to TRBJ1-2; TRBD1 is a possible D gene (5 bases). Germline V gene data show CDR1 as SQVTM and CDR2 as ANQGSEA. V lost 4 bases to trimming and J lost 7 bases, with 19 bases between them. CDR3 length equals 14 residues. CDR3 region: CSVGGVPGVSGYTF. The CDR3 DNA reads TGCAGCGTTGGAGGTGTTCCGGGGGTTAGTGGCTACACCTTC.

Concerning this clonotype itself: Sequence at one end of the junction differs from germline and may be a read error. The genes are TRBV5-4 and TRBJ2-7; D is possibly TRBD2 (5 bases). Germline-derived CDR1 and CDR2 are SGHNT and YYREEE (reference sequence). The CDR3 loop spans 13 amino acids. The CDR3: CASSLARADPTHF. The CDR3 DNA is TGTGCCAGCAGCTTGGCCAGAGCGGACCCGACCCACTTC. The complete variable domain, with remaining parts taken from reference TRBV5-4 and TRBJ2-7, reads ETGVTQSPTHLIKTRGQQVTLRCSSQSGHNTVSWYQQALGQGPQFIFQYYREEENGRGNFPPRFSGLQFPNYSSELNVNALELDDSALYLCASSLARADPTHFGPGTRLTVT.

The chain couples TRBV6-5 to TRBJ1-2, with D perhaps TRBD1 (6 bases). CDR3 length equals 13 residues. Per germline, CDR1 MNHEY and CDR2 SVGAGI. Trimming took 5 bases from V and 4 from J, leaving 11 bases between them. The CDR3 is CASSPTGTYGYTF. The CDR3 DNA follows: TGTGCCAGCAGTCCTACAGGGACCTATGGCTACACCTTC.

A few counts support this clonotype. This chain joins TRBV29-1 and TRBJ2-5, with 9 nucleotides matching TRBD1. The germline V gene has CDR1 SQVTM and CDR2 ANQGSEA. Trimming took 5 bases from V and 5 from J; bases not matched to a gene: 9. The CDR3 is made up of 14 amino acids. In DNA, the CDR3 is TGCAGCGTTTCCGGGACAGGGAGGTTGGAGACCCAGTACTTC. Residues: CSVSGTGRLETQYF.

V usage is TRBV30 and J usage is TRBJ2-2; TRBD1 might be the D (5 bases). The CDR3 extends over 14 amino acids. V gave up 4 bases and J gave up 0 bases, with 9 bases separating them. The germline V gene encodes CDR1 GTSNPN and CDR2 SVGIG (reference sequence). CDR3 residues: CAWNQGTNTGELFF. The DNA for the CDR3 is TGTGCCTGGAACCAGGGAACGAACACCGGGGAGCTGTTTTTT. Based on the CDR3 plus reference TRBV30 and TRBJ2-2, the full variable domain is SQTIHQWPATLVQPVGSPLSLECTVEGTSNPNLYWYRQAAGRGLQLLFYSVGIGQISSEVPQNLSASRPQDRQFILSSKKLLLSDSGFYLCAWNQGTNTGELFFGEGSRLTVL.

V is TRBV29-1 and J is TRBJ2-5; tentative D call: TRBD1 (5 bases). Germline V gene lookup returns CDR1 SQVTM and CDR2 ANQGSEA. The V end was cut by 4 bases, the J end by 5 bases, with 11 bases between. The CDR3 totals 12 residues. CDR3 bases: TGCAGCGTTGCCGGGCCAGGGGAGACCCAGTACTTC. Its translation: CSVAGPGETQYF.

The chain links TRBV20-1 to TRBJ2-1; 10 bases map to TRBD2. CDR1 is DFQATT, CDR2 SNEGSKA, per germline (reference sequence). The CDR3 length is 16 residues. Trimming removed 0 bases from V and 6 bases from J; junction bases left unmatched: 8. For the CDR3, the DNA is TGCAGTGCTAGAGATTCTGGACTAGCGGCGTTCAATGAGCAGTTCTTC. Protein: CSARDSGLAAFNEQFF.

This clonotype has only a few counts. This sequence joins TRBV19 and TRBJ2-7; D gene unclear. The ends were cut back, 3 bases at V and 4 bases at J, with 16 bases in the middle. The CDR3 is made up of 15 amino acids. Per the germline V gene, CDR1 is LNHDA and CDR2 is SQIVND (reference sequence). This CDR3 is CASSIYPDGQYEQYF. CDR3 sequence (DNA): TGTGCCAGTAGTATTTACCCCGACGGGCAATACGAGCAGTACTTC.

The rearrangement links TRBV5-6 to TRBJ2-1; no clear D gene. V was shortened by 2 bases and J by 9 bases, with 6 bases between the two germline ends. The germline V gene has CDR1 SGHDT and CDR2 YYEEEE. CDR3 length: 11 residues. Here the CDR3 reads CASSLWSEQFF. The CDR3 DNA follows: TGTGCCAGCAGCTTATGGAGTGAGCAGTTCTTC.

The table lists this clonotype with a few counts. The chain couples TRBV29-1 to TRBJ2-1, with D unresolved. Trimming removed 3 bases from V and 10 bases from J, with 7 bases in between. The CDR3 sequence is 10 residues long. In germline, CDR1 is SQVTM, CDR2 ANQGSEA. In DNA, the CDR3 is TGCAGCGTTGAGTCCCGGGAGCAGTTCTTC. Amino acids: CSVESREQFF.

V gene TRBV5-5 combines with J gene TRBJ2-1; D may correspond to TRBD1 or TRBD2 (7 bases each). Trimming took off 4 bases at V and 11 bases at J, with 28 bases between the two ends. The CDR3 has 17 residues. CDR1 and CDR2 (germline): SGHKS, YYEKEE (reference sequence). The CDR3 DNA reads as TGTGCCAGCAGCACCAGCGGGAAAGGCAGGGACAGTGTGAAGCAGTTCTTC. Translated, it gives CASSTSGKGRDSVKQFF.

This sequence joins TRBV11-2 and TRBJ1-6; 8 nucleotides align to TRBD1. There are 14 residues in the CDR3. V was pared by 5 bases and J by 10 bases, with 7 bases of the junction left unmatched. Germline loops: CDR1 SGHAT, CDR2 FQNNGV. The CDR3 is CASSLGQGASPLHF. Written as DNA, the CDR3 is TGTGCCAGCAGCCTCGGACAGGGTGCATCACCCCTCCACTTT.

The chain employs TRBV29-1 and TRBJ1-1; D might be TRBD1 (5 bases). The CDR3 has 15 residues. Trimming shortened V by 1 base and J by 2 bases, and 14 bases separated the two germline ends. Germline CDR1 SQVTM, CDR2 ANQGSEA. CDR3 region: CSVEGSGGANTEAFF. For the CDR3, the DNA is TGCAGCGTTGAAGGGTCGGGAGGGGCCAACACTGAAGCTTTCTTT.

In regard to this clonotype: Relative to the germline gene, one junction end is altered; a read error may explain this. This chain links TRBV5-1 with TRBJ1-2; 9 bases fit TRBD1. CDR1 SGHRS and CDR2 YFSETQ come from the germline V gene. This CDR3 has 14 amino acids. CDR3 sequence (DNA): TGCGCCAGCAGGTTGGACAGGGGAGACTATGGCTACACCTTC. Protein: CASRLDRGDYGYTF.

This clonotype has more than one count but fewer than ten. The CDR3 coding sequence is TGTGCCAGTAGTATCTCGGTGGGGACTGAAGCTTTCTTT. Translated: CASSISVGTEAFF. The V call is TRBV19, the J call TRBJ1-1; D gene unclear. Trimming took 3 bases from V and 5 from J, leaving 10 bases between them. In germline, CDR1 is LNHDA, CDR2 SQIVND (reference sequence). The CDR3 totals 13 residues.

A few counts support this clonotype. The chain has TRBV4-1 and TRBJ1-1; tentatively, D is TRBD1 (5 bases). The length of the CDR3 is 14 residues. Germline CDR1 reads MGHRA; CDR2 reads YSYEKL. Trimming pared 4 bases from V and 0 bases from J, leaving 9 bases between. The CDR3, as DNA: TGCGCCAGCAGCCCCGGACAAATGAACACTGAAGCTTTCTTT. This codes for CASSPGQMNTEAFF.